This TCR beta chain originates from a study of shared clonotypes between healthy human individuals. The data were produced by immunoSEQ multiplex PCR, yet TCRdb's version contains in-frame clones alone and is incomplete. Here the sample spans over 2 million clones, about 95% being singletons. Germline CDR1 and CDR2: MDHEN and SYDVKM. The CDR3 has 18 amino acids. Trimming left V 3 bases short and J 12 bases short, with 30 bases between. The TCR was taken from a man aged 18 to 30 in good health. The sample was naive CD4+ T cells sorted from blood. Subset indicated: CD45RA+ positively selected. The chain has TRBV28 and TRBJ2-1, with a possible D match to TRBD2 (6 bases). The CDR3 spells CASSFRPDLAPGGLGQFF. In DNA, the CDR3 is TGTGCCAGCAGTTTCCGCCCCGACCTAGCGCCTGGCGGGCTTGGGCAGTTCTTC. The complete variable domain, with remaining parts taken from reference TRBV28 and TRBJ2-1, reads DVKVTQSSRYLVKRTGEKVFLECVQDMDHENMFWYRQDPGLGLRLIYFSYDVKMKEKGDIPEGYSVSREKKERFSLILESASTNQTSMYLCASSFRPDLAPGGLGQFFGPGTRLTVL.